This record looks at one T cell receptor (beta chain) sequence and its context. Sorted-subset replicate PCRs used 150 to 200 ng DNA, 25,000 to 30,000 T cell genomes. Assay: immunoSEQ multiplex PCR; the TCRdb copy retains only in-frame clones and omits some. The repertoire consists of some 660,000 clones, with around 73% occurring once and the leading ten covering 1.5% to 2%. The sample is drawn from a study of shared clonotypes between healthy human individuals. CDR1 and CDR2 (germline): SGHAT, FQNNGV. This CDR3 is 11 amino acids long. Between the trimmed V and J ends, which lost 2 bases and 6 bases, there was a span of 2 bases.

The sample comprised memory CD4+ T cells sorted from blood. Described subset: CD45RA-negative fraction. The gene calls are TRBV11-2 and TRBJ2-1, with no clear D. The sequence was collected from a woman aged 25-40 years in good health. For the CDR3, the DNA is TGTGCCAGCAGCTTATTCAATGAGCAGTTCTTC. This encodes CASSLFNEQFF.